A single sample gave rise to the 29 T cell receptor beta chains below, sequenced in a study of T cell responses to AZD1222 COVID-19 vaccine. Sequenced by immunoSEQ multiplex PCR; TCRdb stores in-frame clones only, minus some. The sample lists about 93,000 clones, about nine tenths occurring once. Sequencing used peripheral blood, obtained on day 0 of MenACWY control vaccination. These receptors were collected from an adult in good health.

V usage is TRBV7-9 and J usage is TRBJ1-1; perhaps TRBD1 as D (6 bases). The CDR3 is 14 amino acids. Between the trimmed V and J ends, which lost 5 bases and 0 bases, there was a span of 10 bases. CDR1 is SEHNR and CDR2 is FQNEAQ in the germline V gene (reference sequence). The CDR3 bases are TGTGCCAGCAGCGTTACAGGGATGAACACTGAAGCTTTCTTT. Translating gives CASSVTGMNTEAFF.

This clone was counted once. The chain links TRBV6-6 to TRBJ1-2, with D hard to call. The V end lost 5 bases, the J end lost 5 bases, and 12 bases lay between the germline ends. This CDR3 has 13 residues. CDR1 and CDR2 (germline): MNHNY, SVGAGI (reference sequence). The CDR3 bases are TGTGCCAGCAGTCAGGACCGTCGGTATGGCTACACCTTC. It codes for CASSQDRRYGYTF.

The chain links TRBV11-3 to TRBJ2-5; possibly TRBD1 or TRBD2 for D (5 bases each). V lost 2 bases and J lost 3, with 13 bases in between. Germline CDR1 and CDR2: SGHNT and YENEEA. The CDR3 is 15 amino acids. CDR3 coding DNA: TGTGCCAGCAGCTTAAACGGGGCAGTAAAAGAGACCCAGTACTTC. Protein: CASSLNGAVKETQYF.

V is TRBV11-2 and J is TRBJ2-7; unclear D gene. Trimming took 0 bases from V and 1 from J, leaving 4 bases between them. CDR3 length: 13 amino acids. CDR1 SGHAT and CDR2 FQNNGV come from the germline V gene. In DNA form, the CDR3 reads TGTGCCAGCAGCTTAGATCGATCCTACGAGCAGTACTTC. Translated: CASSLDRSYEQYF. Full variable domain (missing parts from reference TRBV11-2 and TRBJ2-7): EAGVAQSPRYKIIEKRQSVAFWCNPISGHATLYWYQQILGQGPKLLIQFQNNGVVDDSQLPKDRFSAERLKGVDSTLKIQPAKLEDSAVYLCASSLDRSYEQYFGPGTRLTVT.

The chain uses TRBV9 and TRBJ1-2; the match to TRBD1 covers 7 bases. The V gene's germline CDR1 is SGDLS and CDR2 YYNGEE. The CDR3 is made up of 17 amino acids. V dropped 0 bases and J dropped 2; count of bases not matched to a gene: 10. The CDR3 loop reads CASSVGGTEGYNYGYTF. DNA for the CDR3: TGTGCCAGCAGCGTAGGGGGGACAGAGGGGTACAACTATGGCTACACCTTC.

The chain combines TRBV9 with TRBJ1-5; TRBD1 might be the D (6 bases). Germline CDR1 is SGDLS and CDR2 is YYNGEE. CDR3 length: 13 amino acids. V was pared by 0 bases and J by 10 bases, with 11 bases between. Here the CDR3 reads CASSVEGVEPQHF. CDR3 nucleotide sequence: TGTGCCAGCAGCGTAGAGGGGGTAGAACCCCAGCATTTT. The entire variable domain, with the rest obtained from reference TRBV9 and TRBJ1-5, is as follows: DSGVTQTPKHLITATGQRVTLRCSPRSGDLSVYWYQQSLDQGLQFLIQYYNGEERAKGNILERFSAQQFPDLHSELNLSSLELGDSALYFCASSVEGVEPQHFGDGTRLSIL.

V usage is TRBV15 and J usage is TRBJ1-1; unclear D gene. Germline-derived CDR1 and CDR2 are LNHNV and YYDKDF (reference sequence). CDR3 length: 15 amino acids. V lost 0 bases, J lost 5 bases, and 13 bases lay in between. The CDR3 protein is CATSRDFREDTEAFF. The CDR3 DNA is TGTGCCACCAGCAGAGATTTCCGCGAGGATACTGAAGCTTTCTTT.

The chain is built from TRBV5-1 and TRBJ1-1, with D perhaps matching TRBD1 (5 bases). The CDR3 sequence is 13 residues long. Per germline, CDR1 SGHRS and CDR2 YFSETQ. V was clipped by 3 bases and J by 4 bases, with 10 bases between them. The CDR3 DNA sequence: TGCGCCAGCAGCTCGGGACCGATCACTGAAGCTTTCTTT. It translates to CASSSGPITEAFF.

V is TRBV7-3 and J is TRBJ2-2, with D unresolved. Trimming shortened V by 3 bases and J by 2 bases, and 10 bases separated the two germline ends. Germline assignment: CDR1 SGHTA and CDR2 FQGTGA. There are 15 residues in the CDR3. The CDR3 protein is CASSFQPLNTGELFF. CDR3 bases: TGTGCCAGCAGCTTCCAACCTTTAAACACCGGGGAGCTGTTTTTT.

V is TRBV2 and J is TRBJ1-3; D remains unclear. The CDR3 spans 11 residues. In germline, CDR1 is SNHLY, CDR2 FYNNEI. Trimming removed 7 bases at V and 7 bases at J, with 8 bases between. Here the CDR3 DNA reads TGTGCCAGCACCCGAAGTAACACCATATATTTT. Protein: CASTRSNTIYF.

The V and J genes are TRBV18 and TRBJ2-2, with D perhaps matching TRBD2 (6 bases). There are 15 residues in the CDR3. CDR1 is KGHSH, CDR2 LQKENI, per germline. Trimming took 2 bases from V and 5 from J, leaving 12 bases between them. The CDR3 here is CASSPLVAGTGELFF. The CDR3 bases are TGTGCCAGCTCACCATTGGTTGCGGGGACCGGGGAGCTGTTTTTT.

CDR3 loop: CASSFKEELGGNTIYF. Here the CDR3 DNA reads TGTGCCAGCAGTTTCAAGGAAGAACTGGGTGGAAACACCATATATTTT. The chain couples TRBV27 to TRBJ1-3, with unresolved D. V lost 3 bases and J 3 bases, leaving 15 bases between the germline ends. The CDR3 is made up of 16 amino acids. Germline CDR1 MNHEY, CDR2 SMNVEV (reference sequence).

The genes are TRBV30 and TRBJ1-4; D not resolved. The CDR3 is made up of 11 amino acids. Looked up from germline, CDR1 is GTSNPN and CDR2 is SVGIG (reference sequence). Trimming removed 0 bases from V and 8 bases from J, with 4 bases in between. CDR3 bases: TGTGCCTGGAGTGTTCAGGAAAAACTGTTTTTT. It yields the protein CAWSVQEKLFF.

The chain combines TRBV30 with TRBJ2-7; D is uncertain. V gave up 2 bases and J gave up 2 bases, with 13 bases separating them. Germline V gives CDR1 GTSNPN, CDR2 SVGIG (reference sequence). There are 14 residues in the CDR3. The CDR3 region has the DNA TGTGCCTGGAGTCTACGTGGTTTTACCTACGAGCAGTACTTC. This translates into CAWSLRGFTYEQYF.

The V gene is TRBV28, the J gene TRBJ1-1; 7 nucleotides line up with TRBD1. V gave up 7 bases and J gave up 0 bases; unmatched junction bases: 8. CDR1 and CDR2 from the germline V gene are MDHEN and SYDVKM. This CDR3 has 15 residues. In DNA, the CDR3 is TGTGCCAGCATCAGAAACAGGGGAATGAACACTGAAGCTTTCTTT. It codes for CASIRNRGMNTEAFF. The full variable domain, completed using reference TRBV28 and TRBJ1-1, is DVKVTQSSRYLVKRTGEKVFLECVQDMDHENMFWYRQDPGLGLRLIYFSYDVKMKEKGDIPEGYSVSREKKERFSLILESASTNQTSMYLCASIRNRGMNTEAFFGQGTRLTVV.

V usage is TRBV19 and J usage is TRBJ1-2, with 8 bases lining up with TRBD1. CDR3 length: 15 residues. CDR1 and CDR2 from the germline V gene are LNHDA and SQIVND (reference sequence). J gave up 4 bases and V 10 bases, and 14 bases lay outside the gene matches. This CDR3 is CAKASSGGQGYGYTF. The DNA of the CDR3 is TGTGCCAAGGCATCCTCAGGGGGCCAAGGCTATGGCTACACCTTC.

V usage is TRBV4-2 and J usage is TRBJ2-3, with 12 bases aligning to TRBD2. Trimming took 4 bases from V and 4 from J; bases not matched to a gene: 6. Germline assignment: CDR1 LGHNA and CDR2 YNFKEQ. CDR3 size: 16 residues. The DNA for the CDR3 is TGTGCCAGCAGCCCCGGGGCTAGCGGGGGGGCAGATACGCAGTATTTT. Residues: CASSPGASGGADTQYF.

This clone was recorded a few times. The chain has TRBV5-6 and TRBJ2-7; D remains unclear. Trimming removed 1 base at V and 2 bases at J, with 7 bases between. Per the germline V gene, CDR1 is SGHDT and CDR2 is YYEEEE. The CDR3 has 13 amino acids. CDR3 in DNA: TGTGCCAGCAGCTTGCCAGATACCTACGAGCAGTACTTC. Translated: CASSLPDTYEQYF.

As to this clone: A read error may account for a junction end that differs from germline. The chain joins TRBV7-2 to TRBJ2-3; 12 positions match TRBD2. The CDR3 sequence is 15 residues long. Looked up from germline, CDR1 is SGHTA and CDR2 is FQGNSA. This CDR3 reads CASSLGLAGDRRLDF. DNA for the CDR3: TGTGCCAGCAGCTTAGGACTAGCGGGGGACCGTAGGCTGGATTTT.

This chain connects TRBV19 to TRBJ2-3; TRBD1 matches at 9 bases. The CDR3 has 16 residues. V gave up 4 bases and J gave up 1 base; unmatched junction bases: 6. Per germline, CDR1 LNHDA and CDR2 SQIVND (reference sequence). The CDR3 DNA follows: TGTGCCAGTAGTAAACAGGGGGCTGCCGGCACAGATACGCAGTATTTT. It specifies CASSKQGAAGTDTQYF.

The chain combines TRBV15 with TRBJ1-3; no definite D call. The V gene's germline CDR1 is LNHNV and CDR2 YYDKDF (reference sequence). This CDR3 comprises 15 residues. V lost 0 bases to trimming and J lost 0 bases, with 6 bases between them. CDR3 amino acids: CATSRDRSSGNTIYF. The CDR3 nucleotides are TGTGCCACCAGCAGAGACCGGAGCTCTGGAAACACCATATATTTT.

V is TRBV7-2 and J is TRBJ1-1; D perhaps matches TRBD1 (6 bases). The CDR3 is 14 residues long. Looked up from germline, CDR1 is SGHTA and CDR2 is FQGNSA. Trimming took off 7 bases at V and 0 bases at J, with 12 bases between the two ends. CDR3 sequence reads: CASKRDTLNTEAFF. Written as DNA, the CDR3 is TGTGCCAGCAAACGGGACACTCTGAACACTGAAGCTTTCTTT.

V usage is TRBV5-6 and J usage is TRBJ2-7; D could derive from TRBD1 or TRBD2 (5 bases each). V gave up 1 base and J gave up 0 bases, with 8 bases separating them. Germline CDR1 SGHDT, CDR2 YYEEEE. The CDR3 length is 14 residues. The CDR3 is CASSLWGISYEQYF. The CDR3 bases are TGTGCCAGCAGCTTGTGGGGGATCTCCTACGAGCAGTACTTC.

There are a few counts of this clone. The gene calls are TRBV5-6 and TRBJ1-5; no definite D call. CDR3 length: 13 residues. Germline V gives CDR1 SGHDT, CDR2 YYEEEE. Trimming took 5 bases from V and 5 from J, leaving 11 bases between them. The CDR3: CASSFLPDQPQHF. CDR3 DNA sequence: TGTGCCAGCAGTTTTTTACCGGATCAGCCCCAGCATTTT.

This clone was found once. The V and J genes are TRBV24-1 and TRBJ2-5; TRBD2 might be the D (6 bases). V lost 2 bases and J 4 bases, leaving 25 bases between the germline ends. In germline, CDR1 is KGHDR, CDR2 SFDVKD. The CDR3 length is 19 residues. CDR3 nucleotides: TGTGCCACCAGTGATTCGGCCCTGAAAAGCGGGCAATTTGGAGAGACCCAGTACTTC. This gives the protein CATSDSALKSGQFGETQYF.

V and J are TRBV19 and TRBJ2-7, with TRBD1 matching over 10 bases. The trim removed 7 bases at V and 4 bases at J, leaving 7 bases unmatched. CDR3 length: 14 residues. Germline V gene sequence: CDR1 LNHDA, CDR2 SQIVND (reference sequence). The CDR3 protein is CASTAGTGDYEQYF. In DNA, the CDR3 is TGTGCCAGTACCGCCGGGACAGGGGATTACGAGCAGTACTTC.

This clone was picked up one time. The chain combines TRBV7-2 with TRBJ1-4, with D tentatively TRBD1 (6 bases). The germline V gene encodes CDR1 SGHTA and CDR2 FQGNSA. The CDR3 is made up of 14 amino acids. Trimming removed 3 bases from V and 7 bases from J, with 12 bases in between. As DNA, the CDR3 is TGTGCCAGCAGCTTGTGGGGGGCTGGTGAAAAACTGTTTTTT. It yields the protein CASSLWGAGEKLFF.

The chain is built from TRBV6-5 and TRBJ2-1; D possibly matches TRBD1 or TRBD2 (5 bases each). The germline CDR1 and CDR2 sequences are MNHEY and SVGAGI. CDR3 length: 14 amino acids. V lost 6 bases and J lost 1, with 10 bases in between. CDR3 in DNA: TGTGCCAGCAGGAGGGGCGGATCCTACAATGAGCAGTTCTTC. Translated: CASRRGGSYNEQFF.

The chain has TRBV19 and TRBJ2-6, with 9 bases fitting TRBD1. There are 13 residues in the CDR3. With 6 bases clipped from V and 13 bases from J, the junction kept 7 bases outside the gene matches. Germline CDR1 LNHDA, CDR2 SQIVND (reference sequence). CDR3 sequence: CASRTGTGRVLTF. CDR3 in DNA: TGTGCCAGTAGAACCGGGACAGGGCGAGTCCTGACTTTC.